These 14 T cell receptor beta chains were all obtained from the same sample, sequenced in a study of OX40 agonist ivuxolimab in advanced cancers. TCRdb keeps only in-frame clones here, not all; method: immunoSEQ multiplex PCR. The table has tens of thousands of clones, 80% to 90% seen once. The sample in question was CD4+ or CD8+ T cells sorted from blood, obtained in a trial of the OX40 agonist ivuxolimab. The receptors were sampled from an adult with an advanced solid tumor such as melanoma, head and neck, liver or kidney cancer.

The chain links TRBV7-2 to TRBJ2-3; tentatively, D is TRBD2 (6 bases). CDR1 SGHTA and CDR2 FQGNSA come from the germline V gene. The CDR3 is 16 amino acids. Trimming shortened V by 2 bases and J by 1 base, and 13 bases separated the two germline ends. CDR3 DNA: TGTGCCAGCAGCTTACTGCCTAGCGAGGGCACAGATACGCAGTATTTT. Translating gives CASSLLPSEGTDTQYF.

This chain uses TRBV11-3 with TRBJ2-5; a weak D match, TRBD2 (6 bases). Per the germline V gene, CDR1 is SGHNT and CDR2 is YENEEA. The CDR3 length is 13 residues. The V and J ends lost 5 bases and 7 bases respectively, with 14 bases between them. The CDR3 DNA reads TGTGCCAGCAGCGAGGACTACTTAGCGACCCAGTACTTC. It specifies CASSEDYLATQYF.

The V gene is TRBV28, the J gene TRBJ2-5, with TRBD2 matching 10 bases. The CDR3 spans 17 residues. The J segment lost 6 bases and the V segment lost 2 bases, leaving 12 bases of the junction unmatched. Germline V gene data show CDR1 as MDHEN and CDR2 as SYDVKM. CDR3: CASSLDPAGGSTKTQYF. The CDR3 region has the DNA TGTGCCAGCAGTTTAGATCCAGCGGGGGGGTCTACAAAGACCCAGTACTTC.

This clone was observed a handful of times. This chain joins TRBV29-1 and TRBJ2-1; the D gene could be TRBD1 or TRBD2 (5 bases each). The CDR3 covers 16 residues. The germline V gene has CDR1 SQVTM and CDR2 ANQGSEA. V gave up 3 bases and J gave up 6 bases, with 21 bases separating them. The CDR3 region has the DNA TGCAGCGTTGATTTGGGGGAAGGCGCCTACGGCAATGAGCAGTTCTTC. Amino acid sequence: CSVDLGEGAYGNEQFF.

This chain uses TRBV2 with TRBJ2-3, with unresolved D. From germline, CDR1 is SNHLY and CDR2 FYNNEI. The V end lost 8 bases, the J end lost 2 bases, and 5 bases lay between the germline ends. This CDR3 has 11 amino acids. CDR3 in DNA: TGTGCCAGCTTCACCACAGATACGCAGTATTTT. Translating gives CASFTTDTQYF. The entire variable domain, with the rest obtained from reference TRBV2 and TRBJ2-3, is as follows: EPEVTQTPSHQVTQMGQEVILRCVPISNHLYFYWYRQILGQKVEFLVSFYNNEISEKSEIFDDQFSVERPDGSNFTLKIRSTKLEDSAMYFCASFTTDTQYFGPGTRLTVL.

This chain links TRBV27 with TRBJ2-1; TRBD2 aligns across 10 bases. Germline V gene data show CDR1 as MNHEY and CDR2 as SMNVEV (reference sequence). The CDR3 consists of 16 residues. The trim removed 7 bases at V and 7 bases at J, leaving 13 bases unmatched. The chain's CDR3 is CASIPAGGPRSNEQFF. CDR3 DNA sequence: TGTGCCAGCATACCAGCGGGGGGGCCTAGGTCGAATGAGCAGTTCTTC.

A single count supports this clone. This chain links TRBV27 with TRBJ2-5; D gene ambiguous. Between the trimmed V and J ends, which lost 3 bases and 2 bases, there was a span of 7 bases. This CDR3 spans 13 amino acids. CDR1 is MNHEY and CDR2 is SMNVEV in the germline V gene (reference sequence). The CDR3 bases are TGTGCCAGCAGTTTGGGGTCTCAAGAGACCCAGTACTTC. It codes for CASSLGSQETQYF.

CDR3 amino acids: CASSFFTGGLSNTEAFF. DNA for the CDR3: TGTGCCAGCAGTTTCTTTACAGGGGGCTTATCGAACACTGAAGCTTTCTTT. This chain joins TRBV28 and TRBJ1-1; 9 bases align to TRBD1. Germline V lookup: CDR1 MDHEN, CDR2 SYDVKM. This CDR3 contains 17 residues. J was trimmed by 1 base and V by 3 bases; bases with no gene match: 9.

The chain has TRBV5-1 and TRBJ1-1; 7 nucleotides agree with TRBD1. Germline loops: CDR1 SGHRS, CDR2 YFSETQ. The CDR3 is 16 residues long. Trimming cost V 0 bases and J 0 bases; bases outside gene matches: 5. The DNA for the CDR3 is TGCGCCAGCAGCTTGGACGAGACAGGGTTGAACACTGAAGCTTTCTTT. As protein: CASSLDETGLNTEAFF.

The CDR3 DNA follows: TGTGCCAGCAGCTTTTACGGGGTCGGCACAGATACGCAGTATTTT. Its protein is CASSFYGVGTDTQYF. The chain carries TRBV7-6 and TRBJ2-3; maybe TRBD2 (5 bases). V was shortened by 3 bases and J by 1 base, with 11 bases between the two germline ends. The CDR3 extends over 15 amino acids. CDR1 is SGHVS and CDR2 is FNYEAQ in the germline V gene.

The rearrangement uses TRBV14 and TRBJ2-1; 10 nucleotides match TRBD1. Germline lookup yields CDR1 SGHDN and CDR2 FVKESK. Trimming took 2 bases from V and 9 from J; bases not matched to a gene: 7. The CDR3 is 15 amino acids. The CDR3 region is CASSQTGTGVGEQFF. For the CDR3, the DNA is TGTGCCAGCAGCCAAACCGGGACAGGGGTAGGTGAGCAGTTCTTC.

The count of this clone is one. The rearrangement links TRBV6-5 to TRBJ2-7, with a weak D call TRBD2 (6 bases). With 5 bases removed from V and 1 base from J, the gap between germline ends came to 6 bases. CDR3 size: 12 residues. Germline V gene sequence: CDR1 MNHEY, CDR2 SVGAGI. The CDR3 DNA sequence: TGTGCCAGCAGTGGGGGGTCCTACGAGCAGTACTTC. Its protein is CASSGGSYEQYF.

The CDR3 DNA reads as TGTGCCAGCAGCTTGTACAGGGGGCAGGGCACTGAAGCTTTCTTT. This sequence encodes CASSLYRGQGTEAFF. The chain recombines TRBV9 with TRBJ1-1; 9 nucleotides align to TRBD1. V was pared by 4 bases and J by 4 bases, with 8 bases of the junction left unmatched. The germline gives CDR1 SGDLS, CDR2 YYNGEE. The CDR3 is 15 amino acids.

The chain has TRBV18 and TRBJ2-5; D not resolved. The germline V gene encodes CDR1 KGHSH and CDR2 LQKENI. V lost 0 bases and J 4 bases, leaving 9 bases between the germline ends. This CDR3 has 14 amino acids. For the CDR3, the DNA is TGTGCCAGCTCACCACCTTGGGTCCCAGAGACCCAGTACTTC. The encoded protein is CASSPPWVPETQYF. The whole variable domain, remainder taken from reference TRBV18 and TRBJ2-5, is NAGVMQNPRHLVRRRGQEARLRCSPMKGHSHVYWYRQLPEEGLKFMVYLQKENIIDESGMPKERFSAEFPKEGPSILRIQQVVRGDSAAYFCASSPPWVPETQYFGPGTRLLVL.